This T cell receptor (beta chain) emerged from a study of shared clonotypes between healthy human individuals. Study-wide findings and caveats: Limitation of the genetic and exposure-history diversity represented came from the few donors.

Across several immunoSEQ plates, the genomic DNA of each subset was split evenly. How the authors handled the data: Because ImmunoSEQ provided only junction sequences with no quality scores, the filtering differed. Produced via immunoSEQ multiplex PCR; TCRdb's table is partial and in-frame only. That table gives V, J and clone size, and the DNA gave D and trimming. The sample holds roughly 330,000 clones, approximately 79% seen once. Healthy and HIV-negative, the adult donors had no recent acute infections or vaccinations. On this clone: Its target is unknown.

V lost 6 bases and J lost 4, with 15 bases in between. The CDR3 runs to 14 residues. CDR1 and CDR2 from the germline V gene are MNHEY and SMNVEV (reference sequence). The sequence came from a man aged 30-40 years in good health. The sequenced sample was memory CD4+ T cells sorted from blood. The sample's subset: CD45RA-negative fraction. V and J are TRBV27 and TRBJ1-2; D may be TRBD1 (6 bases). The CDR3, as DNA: TGTGCCAGCAGCAAAGAACAGGGATTCTATGGCTACACCTTC. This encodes CASSKEQGFYGYTF.